The rows below give T cell receptor beta chains drawn from one sample of a study of shared clonotypes between healthy human individuals. TCRdb's copy holds only in-frame clones and misses some; the assay was immunoSEQ multiplex PCR. In the table there are around 700,000 clones, 92% of which are singletons. The sequencing input was naive CD8+ T cells sorted from blood. The receptors were sampled from a man younger than 40 in good health. Each CDR3 is given with its conserved first and last residue. A D gene is named only where the DNA matches it firmly. A row's size may be missing; if present it is once, few, many or a size class.

>-|-|TRBV19|TRBJ1-2
CASSIDLLGNYGYTF
TGTGCCAGTAGTATAGATCTTTTGGGGAACTATGGCTACACCTTC
>-|-|TRBV7-9|TRBJ1-1
CASSFDPEAFF
TGTGCCAGCAGCTTCGACCCTGAAGCTTTCTTT
>-|-|TRBV27|TRBJ1-2
CASSLLDSTNGYTF
TGTGCCAGCAGTTTATTAGACAGTACCAATGGCTACACCTTC
>-|-|TRBV4-1|TRBJ2-7
CASSQETGASVKLEQYF
TGCGCCAGCAGCCAAGAGACTGGAGCTAGCGTGAAACTAGAGCAGTACTTC
>TRBD2|-|TRBV6-6|TRBJ2-7
CASNSGLAYEQYF
TGTGCCAGCAACTCCGGACTAGCCTACGAGCAGTACTTC
>TRBD1|-|TRBV5-5|TRBJ1-1
CASSLRPGQGSTTEAFF
TGTGCCAGCAGCTTAAGACCGGGACAGGGATCGACGACTGAAGCTTTCTTT
>-|-|TRBV2|TRBJ2-3
CARTPEGRPSPDTQYF
TGTGCCAGGACCCCAGAAGGGAGGCCCTCCCCAGATACGCAGTATTTT
>TRBD2|-|TRBV9|TRBJ2-3
CASSVSSGRSTDTQYF
TGTGCCAGCAGCGTATCGAGCGGGAGGAGCACAGATACGCAGTATTTT
>TRBD2|-|TRBV5-1|TRBJ2-1
CASSLIGLVPTSGGSYNEQFF
TGCGCCAGCAGCTTGATCGGACTAGTCCCCACCTCGGGGGGCTCCTACAATGAGCAGTTCTTC
>-|-|TRBV7-8|TRBJ2-1
CASSLVATELYNEQFF
TGTGCCAGCAGCTTAGTAGCCACCGAGTTATACAATGAGCAGTTCTTC
>TRBD1|-|TRBV29-1|TRBJ2-1
CSVEGGQKTYNEQFF
TGCAGCGTTGAAGGGGGACAGAAAACCTACAATGAGCAGTTCTTC
>-|-|TRBV4-1|TRBJ2-4
CASSQEVDPAKNIQYF
TGCGCCAGCAGCCAAGAAGTCGATCCGGCCAAAAACATTCAGTACTTC
>-|-|TRBV4-2|TRBJ1-1
CASRRTANTEAFF
TGTGCCAGCAGGAGGACAGCGAACACTGAAGCTTTCTTT
>-|-|TRBV5-1|TRBJ2-1
CASSPKFDEQFF
TGCGCCAGCAGCCCGAAGTTCGATGAGCAGTTCTTC
>-|-|TRBV9|TRBJ2-7
CASSVGNSPAYEQYF
TGTGCCAGCAGCGTAGGAAACTCCCCAGCCTACGAGCAGTACTTC
>TRBD2|-|TRBV28|TRBJ2-2
CASSLKAGGTGELFF
TGTGCCAGCAGTTTGAAGGCGGGGGGGACCGGGGAGCTGTTTTTT
>-|-|TRBV2|TRBJ2-1
CATLSGNEQFF
TGTGCCACTTTGAGCGGTAATGAGCAGTTCTTC
>TRBD1|-|TRBV10-2|TRBJ1-1
CASSEGRDRGRMNTEAFF
TGCGCCAGCAGTGAAGGGCGGGACAGGGGGCGCATGAACACTGAAGCTTTCTTT
>-|-|TRBV7-8|TRBJ2-5
CASSFGETQYF
TGTGCCAGCAGCTTCGGGGAGACCCAGTACTTC
>TRBD1|once|TRBV7-9|TRBJ1-2
CASSSGTASNYGYTF
TGTGCCAGCAGCTCGGGGACAGCATCTAACTATGGCTACACCTTC